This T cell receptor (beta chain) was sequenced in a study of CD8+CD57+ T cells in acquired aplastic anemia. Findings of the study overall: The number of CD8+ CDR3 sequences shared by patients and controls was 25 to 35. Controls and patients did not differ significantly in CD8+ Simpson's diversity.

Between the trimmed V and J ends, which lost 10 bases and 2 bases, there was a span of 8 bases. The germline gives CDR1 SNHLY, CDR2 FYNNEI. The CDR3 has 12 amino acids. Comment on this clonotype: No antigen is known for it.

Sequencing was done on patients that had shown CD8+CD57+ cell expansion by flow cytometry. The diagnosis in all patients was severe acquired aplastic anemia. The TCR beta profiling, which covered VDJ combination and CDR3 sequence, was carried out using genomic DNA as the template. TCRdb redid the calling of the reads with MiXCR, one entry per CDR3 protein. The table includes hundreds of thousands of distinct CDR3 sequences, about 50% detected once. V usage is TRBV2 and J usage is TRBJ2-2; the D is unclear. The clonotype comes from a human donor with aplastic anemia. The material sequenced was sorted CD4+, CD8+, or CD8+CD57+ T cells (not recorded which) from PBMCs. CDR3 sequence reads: CAKRVNTGELFF. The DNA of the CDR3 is TGTGCCAAACGGGTTAACACCGGGGAGCTGTTTTTT.